The sample holds a few counts of the clone carrying this T cell receptor beta chain. The sample originates from a study of blood T cell repertoires in COVID-19. The table came from immunoSEQ multiplex PCR; TCRdb's copy has only in-frame clones and leaves some out. Found here are some 250,000 clones, 84% of them singletons; the top ten hold about 4.2%. The CDR3 extends over 14 amino acids. The clonotype was recovered from a man aged 50 to 59 with active or convalescent COVID-19. Sequenced: peripheral blood. The chain employs TRBV21-1 and TRBJ2-1; the table's D call, TRBD1, was not checked against the DNA. TRBV21-1 is classified as a pseudogene. CDR3 nucleotides: TGTGCCAGCAGCAATTGGGACAGTAACAATGAGCAGTTCTTC. This sequence encodes CASSNWDSNNEQFF.